Given below is one TCR beta chain in context. These data originate in a study of blood T cell repertoires in COVID-19. Study-wide context: What the recovered Cohort 3 donors had was two negative PCRs, clearance, or symptom resolution. Samples of COVID-19 (acute and convalescent) were obtained from the United States, Italy and Spain.

In the authors' workflow: Reference gene primer amplification gave estimated nucleated cell counts. Produced via immunoSEQ multiplex PCR; TCRdb's table is partial and in-frame only. V, J and clone size are those of that table, while D and trimming were read from the DNA. Among under 150,000 clones listed, over 75% were seen once. In germline, CDR1 is LNHDA, CDR2 SQIVND (reference sequence). V shed 7 bases, J shed 6 bases, and the junction held 9 bases outside the gene matches. The CDR3 covers 15 residues. The chain couples TRBV19 to TRBJ2-2; TRBD1 agrees at 9 bases. The sequenced sample was PBMCs or T cells enriched from blood (not recorded which). The origin of this receptor is a man aged 45 to 65 in a cohort exposed to, infected with or recovered from COVID-19 (not recorded which). The CDR3 region is CASKTGTGSAGELFF. The CDR3 nucleotides are TGTGCCAGTAAAACAGGGACAGGGAGCGCCGGGGAGCTGTTTTTT. Complete variable domain (other parts from reference TRBV19 and TRBJ2-2): DGGITQSPKYLFRKEGQNVTLSCEQNLNHDAMYWYRQDPGQGLRLIYYSQIVNDFQKGDIAEGYSVSREKKESFPLTVTSAQKNPTAFYLCASKTGTGSAGELFFGEGSRLTVL.